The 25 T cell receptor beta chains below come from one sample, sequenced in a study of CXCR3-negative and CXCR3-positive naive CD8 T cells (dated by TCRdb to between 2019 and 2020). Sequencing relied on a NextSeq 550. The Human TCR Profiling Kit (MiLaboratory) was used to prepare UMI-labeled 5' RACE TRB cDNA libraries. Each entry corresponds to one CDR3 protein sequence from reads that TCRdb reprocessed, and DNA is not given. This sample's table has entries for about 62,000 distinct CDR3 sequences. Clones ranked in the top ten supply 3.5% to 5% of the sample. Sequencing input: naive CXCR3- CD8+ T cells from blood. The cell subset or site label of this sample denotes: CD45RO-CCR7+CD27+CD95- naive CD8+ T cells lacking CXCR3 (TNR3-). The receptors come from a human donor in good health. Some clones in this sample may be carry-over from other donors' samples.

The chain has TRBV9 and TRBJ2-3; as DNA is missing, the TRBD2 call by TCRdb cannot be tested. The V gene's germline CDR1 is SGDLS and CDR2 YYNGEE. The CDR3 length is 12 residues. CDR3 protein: CASSPAGSTQYF.

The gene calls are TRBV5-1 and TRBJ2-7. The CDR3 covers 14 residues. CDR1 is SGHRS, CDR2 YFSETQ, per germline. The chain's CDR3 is CASSLAGFGYEQYF.

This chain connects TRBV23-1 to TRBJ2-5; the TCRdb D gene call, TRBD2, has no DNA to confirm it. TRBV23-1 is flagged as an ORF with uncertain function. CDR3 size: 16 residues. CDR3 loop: CASSQSGPEGQETQYF.

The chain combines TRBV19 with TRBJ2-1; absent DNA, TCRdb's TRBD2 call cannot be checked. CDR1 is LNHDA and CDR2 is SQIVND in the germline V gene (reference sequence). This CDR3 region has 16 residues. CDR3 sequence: CASSIAAGRGYNEQFF.

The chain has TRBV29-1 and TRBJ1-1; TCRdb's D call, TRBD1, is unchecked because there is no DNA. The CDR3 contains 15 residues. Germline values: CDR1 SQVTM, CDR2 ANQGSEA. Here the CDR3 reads CSVTPYGDKNTEAFF.

CDR3 loop: CAISDNTLRGLQETQYF. This sequence joins TRBV10-3 and TRBJ2-5; TCRdb's D call, TRBD2, is unchecked because there is no DNA. The CDR3 extends over 17 amino acids. CDR1 and CDR2 (germline): ENHRY, SYGVKD.

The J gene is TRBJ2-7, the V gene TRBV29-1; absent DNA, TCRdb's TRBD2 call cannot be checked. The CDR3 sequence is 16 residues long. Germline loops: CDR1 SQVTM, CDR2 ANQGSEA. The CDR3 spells CSVEDPTSGAAYEQYF.

CDR3 in amino acids: CASSTGTHGTGELFF. The V gene is TRBV28, the J gene TRBJ2-2; without DNA, the TCRdb call of TRBD1 cannot be checked. The CDR3 contains 15 residues. Germline CDR1 reads MDHEN; CDR2 reads SYDVKM.

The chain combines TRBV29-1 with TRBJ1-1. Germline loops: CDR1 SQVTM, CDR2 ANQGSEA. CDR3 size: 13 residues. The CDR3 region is CSVEVRSGTEAFF.

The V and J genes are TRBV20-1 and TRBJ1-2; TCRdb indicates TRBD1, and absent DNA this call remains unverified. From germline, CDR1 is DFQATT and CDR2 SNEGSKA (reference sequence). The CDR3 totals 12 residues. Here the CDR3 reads CSATWGGGGYTF.

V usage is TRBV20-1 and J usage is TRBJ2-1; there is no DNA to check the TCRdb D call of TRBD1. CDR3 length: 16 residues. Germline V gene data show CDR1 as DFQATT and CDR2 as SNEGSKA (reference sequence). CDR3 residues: CSARDLGRGYYNEQFF.

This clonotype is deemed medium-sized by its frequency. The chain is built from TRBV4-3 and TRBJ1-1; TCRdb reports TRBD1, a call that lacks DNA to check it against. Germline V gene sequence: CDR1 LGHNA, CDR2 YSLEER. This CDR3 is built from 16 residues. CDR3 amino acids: CASSPGGRGESTEAFF.

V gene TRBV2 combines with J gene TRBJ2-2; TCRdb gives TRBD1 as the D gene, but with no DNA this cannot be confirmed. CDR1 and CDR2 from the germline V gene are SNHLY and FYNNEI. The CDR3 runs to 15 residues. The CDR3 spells CASRGTGANTGELFF.

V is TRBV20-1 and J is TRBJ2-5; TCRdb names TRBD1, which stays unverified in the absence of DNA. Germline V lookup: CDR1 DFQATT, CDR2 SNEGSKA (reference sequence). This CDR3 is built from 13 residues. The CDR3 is CSARTGFQETQYF.

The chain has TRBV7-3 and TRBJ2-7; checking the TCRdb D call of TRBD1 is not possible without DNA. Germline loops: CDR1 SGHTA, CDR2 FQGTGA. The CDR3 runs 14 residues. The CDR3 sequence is CASSPFGGNYEQYF.

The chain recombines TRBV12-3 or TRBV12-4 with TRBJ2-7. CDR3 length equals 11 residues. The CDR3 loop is CASSYRYEQYF.

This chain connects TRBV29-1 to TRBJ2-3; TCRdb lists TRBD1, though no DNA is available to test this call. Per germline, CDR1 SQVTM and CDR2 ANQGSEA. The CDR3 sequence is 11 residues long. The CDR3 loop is CSVFDPHTQYF.

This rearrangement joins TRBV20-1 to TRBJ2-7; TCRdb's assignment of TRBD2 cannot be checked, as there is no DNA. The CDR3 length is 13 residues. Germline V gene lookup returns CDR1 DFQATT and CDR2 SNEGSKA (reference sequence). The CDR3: CSADHSGVYEQYF.

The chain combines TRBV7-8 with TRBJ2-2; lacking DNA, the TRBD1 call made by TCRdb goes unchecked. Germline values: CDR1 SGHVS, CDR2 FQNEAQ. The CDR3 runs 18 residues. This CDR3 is CASSLGTAPDRDTGELFF.

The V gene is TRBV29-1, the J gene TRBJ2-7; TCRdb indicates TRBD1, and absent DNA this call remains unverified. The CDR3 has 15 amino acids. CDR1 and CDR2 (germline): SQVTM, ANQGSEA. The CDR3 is CSVEGSGGLVYEQYF.

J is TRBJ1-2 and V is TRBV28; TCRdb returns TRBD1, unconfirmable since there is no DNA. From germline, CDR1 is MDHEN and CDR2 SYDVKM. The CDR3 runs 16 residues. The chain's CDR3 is CASSLTSGTGLYGYTF.

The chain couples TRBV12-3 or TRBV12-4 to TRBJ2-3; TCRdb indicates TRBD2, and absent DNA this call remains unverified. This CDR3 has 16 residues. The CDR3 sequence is CASSLRAGGLLDTQYF.

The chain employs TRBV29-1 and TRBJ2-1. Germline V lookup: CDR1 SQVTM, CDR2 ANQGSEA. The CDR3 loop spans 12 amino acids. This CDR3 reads CSVGGSYNEQFF.

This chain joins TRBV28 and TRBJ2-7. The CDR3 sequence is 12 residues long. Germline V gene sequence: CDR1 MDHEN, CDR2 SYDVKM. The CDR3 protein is CASSLFLYEQYF.

The chain's CDR3 is CASSPVEPNTGELFF. The gene calls are TRBV18 and TRBJ2-2. Per germline, CDR1 KGHSH and CDR2 LQKENI. CDR3 length: 15 amino acids.